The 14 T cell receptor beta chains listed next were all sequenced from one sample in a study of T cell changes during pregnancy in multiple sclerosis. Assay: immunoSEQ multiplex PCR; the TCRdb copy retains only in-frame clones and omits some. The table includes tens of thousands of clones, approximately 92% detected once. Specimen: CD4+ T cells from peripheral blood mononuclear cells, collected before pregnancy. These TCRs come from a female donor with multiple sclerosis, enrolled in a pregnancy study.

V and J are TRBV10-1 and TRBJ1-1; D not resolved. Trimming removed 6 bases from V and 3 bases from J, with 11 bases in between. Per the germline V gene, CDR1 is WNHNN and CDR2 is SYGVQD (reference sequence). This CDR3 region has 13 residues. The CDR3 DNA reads TGCGCCAGCAGCACCGGAGGAGACACTGAAGCTTTCTTT. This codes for CASSTGGDTEAFF.

Written as DNA, the CDR3 is TGTGCCAGCAGTTTTCAGTGGGAGACCCAGTACTTC. This codes for CASSFQWETQYF. This chain connects TRBV27 to TRBJ2-5; the D is unclear. Germline CDR1 reads MNHEY; CDR2 reads SMNVEV (reference sequence). CDR3 length: 12 residues. The V end was cut by 3 bases, the J end by 5 bases, with 7 bases between.

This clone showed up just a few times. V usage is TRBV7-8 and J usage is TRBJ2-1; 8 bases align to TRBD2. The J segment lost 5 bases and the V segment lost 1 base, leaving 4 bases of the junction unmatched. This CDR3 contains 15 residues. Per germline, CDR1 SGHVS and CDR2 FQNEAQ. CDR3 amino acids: CASSLVGLGDNEQFF. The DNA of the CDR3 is TGTGCCAGCAGCTTAGTGGGACTAGGGGACAATGAGCAGTTCTTC.

The CDR3 nucleotides read TGTGCTAGTGGACCCCCCCCACTCGGCACTGAAGCTTTCTTT. Translating gives CASGPPPLGTEAFF. The chain joins TRBV12-5 to TRBJ1-1; D not certain. Germline loops: CDR1 LGHNT, CDR2 FRNRAP. CDR3 length: 14 residues. Deletions cut 6 bases from V and 4 bases from J, with 15 bases between.

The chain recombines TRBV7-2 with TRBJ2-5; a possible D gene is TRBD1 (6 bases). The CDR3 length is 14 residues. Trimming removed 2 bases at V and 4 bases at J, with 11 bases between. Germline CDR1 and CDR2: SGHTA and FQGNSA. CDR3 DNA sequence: TGTGCCAGCAGCTTAAGGGGGATGGGAGAGACCCAGTACTTC. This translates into CASSLRGMGETQYF.

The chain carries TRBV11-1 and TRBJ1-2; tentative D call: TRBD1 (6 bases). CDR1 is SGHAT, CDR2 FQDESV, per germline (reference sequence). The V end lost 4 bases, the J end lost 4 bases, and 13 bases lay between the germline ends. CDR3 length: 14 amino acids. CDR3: CASSSAGEGYGYTF. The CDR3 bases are TGTGCCAGCAGCTCGGCAGGGGAAGGCTATGGCTACACCTTC.

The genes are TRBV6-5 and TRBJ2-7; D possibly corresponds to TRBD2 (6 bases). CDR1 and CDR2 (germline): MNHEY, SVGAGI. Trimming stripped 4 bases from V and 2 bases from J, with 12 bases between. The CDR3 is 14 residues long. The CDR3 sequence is CASSSAGHPYEQYF. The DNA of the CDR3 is TGTGCCAGCAGTTCGGCGGGGCACCCCTACGAGCAGTACTTC.

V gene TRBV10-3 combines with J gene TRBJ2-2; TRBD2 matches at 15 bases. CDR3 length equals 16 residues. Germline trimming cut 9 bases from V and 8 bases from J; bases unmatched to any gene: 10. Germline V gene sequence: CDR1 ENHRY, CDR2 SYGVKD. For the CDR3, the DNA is TGTGCCATGGGACTAGCGGGGGGTCTACAGAGGGGGGAGCTGTTTTTT. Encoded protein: CAMGLAGGLQRGELFF.

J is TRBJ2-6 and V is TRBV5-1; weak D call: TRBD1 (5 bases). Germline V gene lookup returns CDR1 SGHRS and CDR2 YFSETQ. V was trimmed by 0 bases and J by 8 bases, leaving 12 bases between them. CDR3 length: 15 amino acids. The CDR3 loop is CASSLGREGPNVLTF. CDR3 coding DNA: TGCGCCAGCAGCTTGGGCAGGGAAGGGCCCAACGTCCTGACTTTC. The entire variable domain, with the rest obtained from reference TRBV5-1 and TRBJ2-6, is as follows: KAGVTQTPRYLIKTRGQQVTLSCSPISGHRSVSWYQQTPGQGLQFLFEYFSETQRNKGNFPGRFSGRQFSNSRSEMNVSTLELGDSALYLCASSLGREGPNVLTFGAGSRLTVL.

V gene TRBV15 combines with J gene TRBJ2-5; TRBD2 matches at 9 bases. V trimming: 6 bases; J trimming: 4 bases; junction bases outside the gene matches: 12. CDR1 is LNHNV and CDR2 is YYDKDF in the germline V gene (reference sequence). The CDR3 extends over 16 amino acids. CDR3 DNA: TGTGCCACCAGGGGTGGAGCGGGGGGACTTTCAGAGACCCAGTACTTC. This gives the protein CATRGGAGGLSETQYF.

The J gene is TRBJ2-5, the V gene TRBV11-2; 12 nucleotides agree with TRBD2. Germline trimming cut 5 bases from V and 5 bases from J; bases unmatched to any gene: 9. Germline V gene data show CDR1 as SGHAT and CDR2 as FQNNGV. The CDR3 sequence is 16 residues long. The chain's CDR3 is CASSRQLAGGGETQYF. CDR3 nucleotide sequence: TGTGCCAGCAGCCGGCAACTAGCGGGAGGAGGTGAGACCCAGTACTTC. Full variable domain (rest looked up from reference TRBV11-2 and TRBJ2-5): EAGVAQSPRYKIIEKRQSVAFWCNPISGHATLYWYQQILGQGPKLLIQFQNNGVVDDSQLPKDRFSAERLKGVDSTLKIQPAKLEDSAVYLCASSRQLAGGGETQYFGPGTRLLVL.

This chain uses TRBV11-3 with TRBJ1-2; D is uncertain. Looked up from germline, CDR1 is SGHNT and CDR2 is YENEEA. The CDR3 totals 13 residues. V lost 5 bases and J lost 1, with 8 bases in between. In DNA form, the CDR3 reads TGTGCCAGCAGCCTCGACTTTAACTATGGCTACACCTTC. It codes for CASSLDFNYGYTF.

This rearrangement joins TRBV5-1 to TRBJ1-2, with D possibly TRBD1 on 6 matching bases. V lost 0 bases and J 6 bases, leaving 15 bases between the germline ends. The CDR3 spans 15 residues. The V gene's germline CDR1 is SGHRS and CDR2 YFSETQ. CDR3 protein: CASSLDEQGLNGYTF. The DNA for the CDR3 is TGCGCCAGCAGCTTGGACGAACAGGGATTGAATGGCTACACCTTC.

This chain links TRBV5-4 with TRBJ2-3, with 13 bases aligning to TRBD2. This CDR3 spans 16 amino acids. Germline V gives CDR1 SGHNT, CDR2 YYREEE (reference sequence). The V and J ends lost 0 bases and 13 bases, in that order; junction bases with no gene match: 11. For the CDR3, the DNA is TGTGCCAGCAGCTTGGATACTAGCGGGGGGGCGGTTTTTAAGTATTTT. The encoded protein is CASSLDTSGGAVFKYF.